The 27 T cell receptor beta chains below were found in one sample sequenced in a study of human T cells and chemical hapten exposure (dated by TCRdb to 2020 to 2022). In light of the paper, this sample's time point label describes: patch test 2, 6 weeks after DPC sensitization. The label giving this sample's treatment or condition can be read as: therapeutic diphenylcyclopropenone sensitization with weekly scalp DPC. Receptors were amplified or captured by RACE. The reads were generated on a NextSeq 500. TCRdb trimmed the raw reads at Q25, called clones with MiXCR and kept productive beta chains. Each record represents a unique CDR3 protein, reported with the most common genes and DNA among its rows. Across this sample there are tens of thousands of distinct CDR3 sequences, with 10% seen only once. The ten largest make up 6.5% to 8.5% of the sample. Here the sequenced sample was whole blood, taken in connection with sensitization to the hapten diphenylcyclopropenone (DPC). Source of these receptors: a woman between 45 and 60 years old with alopecia areata. Some clones in this sample may be carry-over from other donors' samples.

This clonotype was observed a few times. One junction end does not reproduce the germline sequence, and a read error may be involved. The chain recombines TRBV27 with TRBJ1-1; D gene uncertain. Per the germline V gene, CDR1 is MNHEY and CDR2 is SMNVEV (reference sequence). The CDR3 runs 13 residues. The CDR3 DNA reads as TGTGCCAGCAGTTTAGGGCGGGCCACTGAAGCTTTTTTT. Protein product: CASSLGRATEAFF.

Here the CDR3 reads CASGDSYNEQFF. The DNA of the CDR3 is TGCGCCAGCGGGGACAGCTACAATGAGCAGTTCTTC. This chain uses TRBV5-1 with TRBJ2-1; 7 positions match TRBD1. This CDR3 contains 12 residues. Germline V gene lookup returns CDR1 SGHRS and CDR2 YFSETQ. Trimming removed 7 bases from V and 3 bases from J; junction bases left unmatched: 1.

This clonotype was seen more than once but under ten times. The V call is TRBV6-5, the J call TRBJ2-3, with D unresolved. Trimming took 0 bases from V and 6 from J, leaving 7 bases between them. There are 13 residues in the CDR3. Germline V lookup: CDR1 MNHEY, CDR2 SVGAGI. The CDR3 DNA sequence: TGTGCCAGCAGTTACTCCACTACGGATACGCAGTATTTT. Amino acids: CASSYSTTDTQYF.

In its sample, this clonotype was seen many times. V is TRBV18 and J is TRBJ1-5; unclear D gene. Germline V gene sequence: CDR1 KGHSH, CDR2 LQKENI. Trimming took 3 bases from V and 5 from J, leaving 11 bases between them. The CDR3 consists of 14 residues. The CDR3 loop is CASSPGPHDQPQHF. The CDR3 DNA reads TGTGCCAGCTCACCGGGCCCACACGATCAGCCCCAGCATTTT.

This clonotype was detected a few times. The chain uses TRBV20-1 and TRBJ1-2; 8 bases line up with TRBD1. Unmatched junction bases numbered 3, after V lost 4 bases and J lost 5 bases. CDR3 size: 12 residues. The germline V gene has CDR1 DFQATT and CDR2 SNEGSKA (reference sequence). The CDR3 spells CSATDRGYGYTF. The CDR3 DNA sequence: TGCAGTGCTACCGACAGGGGATATGGCTACACCTTC.

This clonotype ranks as medium-sized. The J gene is TRBJ2-1, the V gene TRBV6-1, with unresolved D. CDR1 MNHNS and CDR2 SASEGT come from the germline V gene. CDR3 length: 13 residues. Trimming took off 2 bases at V and 12 bases at J, with 14 bases between the two ends. In DNA form, the CDR3 reads TGTGCCAGCAGTGAAAGATTTACTGTTTGGCAGTTCTTC. It encodes CASSERFTVWQFF.

This clonotype was seen at least ten times. V is TRBV14 and J is TRBJ2-4, with a tentative D call TRBD1 (6 bases). Between the trimmed V and J ends, which lost 1 base and 0 bases, there was a span of 19 bases. From germline, CDR1 is SGHDN and CDR2 FVKESK. CDR3 length: 19 amino acids. CDR3 amino acids: CASSQAGDRLHLAKNIQYF. The DNA of the CDR3 is TGTGCCAGCAGCCAAGCAGGTGACAGGTTACATCTAGCCAAAAACATTCAGTACTTC. Using reference TRBV14 and TRBJ2-4 for the parts outside the CDR3, the full variable domain is EAGVTQFPSHSVIEKGQTVTLRCDPISGHDNLYWYRRVMGKEIKFLLHFVKESKQDESGMPNNRFLAERTGGTYSTLKVQPAELEDSGVYFCASSQAGDRLHLAKNIQYFGAGTRLSVL.

On this clonotype: Lacking the conserved final phenylalanine or tryptophan, this CDR3 likely reflects a read error. V usage is TRBV29-1 and J usage is TRBJ2-1; no firm D call. The CDR3 is made up of 12 amino acids. Germline V CDR1 and CDR2: SQVTM, ANQGSEA. The V and J ends lost 5 bases and 7 bases respectively, with 12 bases between them. The CDR3 is CSVMGSWNEQFS. As DNA, the CDR3 is TGCAGCGTTATGGGTTCATGGAATGAGCAGTTCTCC.

The chain couples TRBV27 to TRBJ1-1; TRBD1 matches 8 bases. The junction had 15 bases not matched to a gene; V was cut back by 5 bases and J by 4 bases. Germline CDR1 is MNHEY and CDR2 is SMNVEV (reference sequence). The CDR3 runs to 17 residues. The CDR3 DNA follows: TGTGCCAGCAGTCTAGGACAGGGCCCCCCCCTAATCACTGAAGCTTTCTTT. This encodes CASSLGQGPPLITEAFF.

This clonotype occurred many times. The chain uses TRBV18 and TRBJ2-3; D possibly corresponds to TRBD2 (5 bases). Deletions cut 4 bases from V and 6 bases from J, with 17 bases between. Germline V gene lookup returns CDR1 KGHSH and CDR2 LQKENI. This CDR3 has 15 residues. In DNA, the CDR3 is TGTGCCAGCTCACAGGTGGACTCGCTTTGGGATACGCAGTATTTT. It translates to CASSQVDSLWDTQYF.

Many counts were recorded for this clonotype. The chain links TRBV18 to TRBJ2-7, with no clear D. The germline V gene encodes CDR1 KGHSH and CDR2 LQKENI. The CDR3 runs 15 residues. Trimming shortened V by 4 bases and J by 0 bases, and 13 bases separated the two germline ends. This CDR3 reads CASSLTDPSSYEQYF. The CDR3 DNA sequence: TGTGCCAGCTCACTGACGGACCCGAGCTCCTACGAGCAGTACTTC.

V gene TRBV11-2 combines with J gene TRBJ2-7, with no clear D. The CDR3 extends over 12 amino acids. Germline CDR1 and CDR2: SGHAT and FQNNGV. Trimming left V 8 bases short and J 6 bases short, with 14 bases between. CDR3 in DNA: TGTGCCAGCGGCAGGACGTCGGGCGAGCAGTACTTC. This encodes CASGRTSGEQYF.

J is TRBJ2-6 and V is TRBV6-1, with D possibly matching TRBD2 (5 bases). V lost 11 bases to trimming and J lost 0 bases, with 14 bases between them. This CDR3 has 15 residues. The germline gives CDR1 MNHNS, CDR2 SASEGT. This chain's CDR3 is CAAQLGTSGANVLTF. DNA for the CDR3: TGTGCCGCACAACTAGGAACCTCTGGGGCCAACGTCCTGACTTTC.

This clonotype was recorded at least ten times. V gene TRBV7-9 combines with J gene TRBJ2-7; D is possibly TRBD2 (6 bases). CDR1 and CDR2 from the germline V gene are SEHNR and FQNEAQ (reference sequence). V was shortened by 8 bases and J by 2 bases, with 10 bases between the two germline ends. The CDR3 contains 12 residues. The DNA for the CDR3 is TGTGCCAGCGGACGGGGGACCTACGAGCAGTACTTC. This gives the protein CASGRGTYEQYF. The full variable domain, completed using reference TRBV7-9 and TRBJ2-7, is DTGVSQNPRHKITKRGQNVTFRCDPISEHNRLYWYRQTLGQGPEFLTYFQNEAQLEKSRLLSDRFSAERPKGSFSTLEIQRTEQGDSAMYLCASGRGTYEQYFGPGTRLTVT.

The J gene is TRBJ2-2, the V gene TRBV5-4, with D hard to call. This CDR3 has 16 amino acids. The ends were cut back, 4 bases at V and 0 bases at J, with 13 bases in the middle. Germline V gives CDR1 SGHNT, CDR2 YYREEE (reference sequence). The CDR3 DNA reads as TGTGCCAGCAGCCCCGGTGCACAAGCGAACACCGGGGAGCTGTTTTTT. As protein: CASSPGAQANTGELFF.

This clonotype was found many times. V and J are TRBV27 and TRBJ1-5; D perhaps matches TRBD1 (6 bases). Germline V gene sequence: CDR1 MNHEY, CDR2 SMNVEV (reference sequence). Deletions cut 4 bases from V and 3 bases from J, with 7 bases between. The CDR3 is 13 residues long. The CDR3 DNA reads as TGTGCCAGCAGTTGGGGGCCCAATCAGCCCCAGCATTTT. It encodes CASSWGPNQPQHF.

There are a few counts of this clonotype. The CDR3 coding sequence is TGTGCCAGCATCTCTGACAGGGGCCAAGAGACCCAGTACTTC. Residues: CASISDRGQETQYF. The V gene is TRBV2, the J gene TRBJ2-5, with TRBD1 identical over 8 bases. The CDR3 runs to 14 residues. J gave up 1 base and V 7 bases, and 5 bases lay outside the gene matches. CDR1 and CDR2 (germline): SNHLY, FYNNEI.

The chain carries TRBV10-3 and TRBJ2-1; 9 bases map to TRBD2. With V trimmed by 4 bases and J by 1 base, 5 bases remained unmatched. Germline V lookup: CDR1 ENHRY, CDR2 SYGVKD. The CDR3 covers 16 residues. The CDR3, as DNA: TGTGCCATCAGTGGAGATAGCGGGAGTTCCTACAATGAGCAGTTCTTC. This codes for CAISGDSGSSYNEQFF.

Turning to this clonotype: A single base separates this from a much larger clone, so it may be a read error. The chain combines TRBV3-1 with TRBJ2-7; 8 nucleotides line up with TRBD2. Germline V gives CDR1 LGHDT, CDR2 YNNKEL (reference sequence). The CDR3 extends over 14 amino acids. The V segment lost 1 base and the J segment 5 bases; nucleotides outside the gene matches: 4. The CDR3 sequence: CASSQGAGGHEQYF. In DNA form, the CDR3 reads TGTGCCAGCAGCCAAGGCGCGGGAGGCCACGAGCAGTACTTC.

Many counts were recorded for this clonotype. The V and J genes are TRBV29-1 and TRBJ1-1, with TRBD1 identical over 9 bases. Trimming took 6 bases from V and 5 from J; bases not matched to a gene: 7. Germline CDR1 reads SQVTM; CDR2 reads ANQGSEA. The CDR3 is 13 amino acids. DNA of the CDR3: TGCAGCGTGGAAACAGGGGGCCGGACTGAAGCTTTCTTT. Translated: CSVETGGRTEAFF.

This clonotype was observed many times. This chain links TRBV29-1 with TRBJ2-7; 11 nucleotides match TRBD1. The CDR3 has 13 amino acids. V dropped 4 bases and J dropped 4; count of bases not matched to a gene: 3. Germline V CDR1 and CDR2: SQVTM, ANQGSEA. In nucleotides, the CDR3 is TGCAGCGTTGGGGGGACAGGGGGATACGAGCAGTACTTC. Its protein product is CSVGGTGGYEQYF.

This clonotype was seen ten or more times. V usage is TRBV6-5 and J usage is TRBJ1-5; possibly TRBD1 for D (6 bases). CDR1 and CDR2 from the germline V gene are MNHEY and SVGAGI. The CDR3 runs 14 residues. Trimming took off 5 bases at V and 6 bases at J, with 14 bases between the two ends. The CDR3 protein is CASSPWGGSQPQHF. The CDR3, as DNA: TGTGCCAGCAGTCCGTGGGGGGGCAGTCAGCCCCAGCATTTT.

This rearrangement joins TRBV7-9 to TRBJ1-2; weak D call: TRBD1 (6 bases). Trimming shortened V by 3 bases and J by 4 bases, and 9 bases separated the two germline ends. The CDR3 is 13 residues long. Germline V gene data show CDR1 as SEHNR and CDR2 as FQNEAQ (reference sequence). This chain's CDR3 is CASSFGQTYGYTF. The DNA for the CDR3 is TGTGCCAGCAGCTTTGGACAGACCTATGGCTACACCTTC.

This clonotype was counted at least ten times. The J gene is TRBJ2-7, the V gene TRBV29-1; D unresolved. The CDR3 covers 11 residues. CDR1 is SQVTM and CDR2 is ANQGSEA in the germline V gene. V gave up 3 bases and J gave up 5 bases, with 8 bases separating them. The CDR3, as DNA: TGCAGCGTTGATTGGGTAAACGAGCAGTACTTC. Amino acid sequence: CSVDWVNEQYF.

The chain links TRBV11-2 to TRBJ2-1; 14 bases agree with TRBD2. Trimming removed 5 bases from V and 8 bases from J; junction bases left unmatched: 5. CDR1 is SGHAT, CDR2 FQNNGV, per germline. The CDR3 consists of 15 residues. CDR3 nucleotide sequence: TGTGCCAGCAGCCCGGGACTAGCGGGAGTATATGAGCAGTTCTTC. Amino acids: CASSPGLAGVYEQFF.

This clonotype came up a few times. The CDR3 protein is CASSLQGADIQYF. Here the CDR3 DNA reads TGTGCCAGCAGCTTGCAGGGGGCGGACATTCAGTACTTC. This chain links TRBV11-3 with TRBJ2-4, with 8 bases identical to TRBD1. CDR1 and CDR2 (germline): SGHNT, YENEEA. This CDR3 region has 13 residues. J gave up 8 bases and V 3 bases, and 3 bases lay outside the gene matches.

This clonotype was seen ten or more times. This chain links TRBV10-1 with TRBJ2-3, with TRBD2 matching over 7 bases. V gave up 6 bases and J gave up 2 bases; unmatched junction bases: 8. CDR1 WNHNN and CDR2 SYGVQD come from the germline V gene (reference sequence). This CDR3 region has 15 residues. For the CDR3, the DNA is TGCGCCAGCAGCCCTCTAGCGGCATCCACAGATACGCAGTATTTT. This sequence encodes CASSPLAASTDTQYF.